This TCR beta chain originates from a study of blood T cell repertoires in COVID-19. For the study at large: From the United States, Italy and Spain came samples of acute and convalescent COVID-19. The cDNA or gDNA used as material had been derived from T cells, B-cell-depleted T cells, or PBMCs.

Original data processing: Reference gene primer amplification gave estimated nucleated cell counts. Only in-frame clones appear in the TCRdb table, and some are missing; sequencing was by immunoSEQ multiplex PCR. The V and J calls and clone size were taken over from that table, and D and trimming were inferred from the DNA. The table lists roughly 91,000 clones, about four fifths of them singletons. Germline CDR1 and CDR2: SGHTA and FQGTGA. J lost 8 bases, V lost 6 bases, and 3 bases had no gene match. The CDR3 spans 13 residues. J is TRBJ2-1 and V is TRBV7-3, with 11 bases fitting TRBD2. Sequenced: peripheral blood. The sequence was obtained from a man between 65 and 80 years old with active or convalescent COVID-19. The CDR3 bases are TGTGCCAGCAGGCTAGCGGGGGGTCATGAGCAGTTCTTC. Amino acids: CASRLAGGHEQFF.